Below are 7 T cell receptor beta chains sequenced from a single sample in a study of cytomegalovirus exposure and HLA in healthy donors. The PCR was carried out with 60 Vbeta primers and 13 Jbeta primers. Sequencing used immunoSEQ multiplex PCR; TCRdb keeps in-frame clones, though not all of them. The sample carries roughly 90,000 clones, around 82% recorded once. Sequencing used PBMCs. These receptors were collected from a man aged 18 to 30 in good health and CMV-seronegative.

This clone was seen more than once but under ten times. J is TRBJ2-3 and V is TRBV5-6; D may be TRBD2 (5 bases). The germline V gene encodes CDR1 SGHDT and CDR2 YYEEEE. This CDR3 region has 15 residues. V lost 0 bases and J lost 1, with 9 bases in between. The CDR3 DNA is TGTGCCAGCAGCTTGGGTGGACTGGGCACAGATACGCAGTATTTT. Protein: CASSLGGLGTDTQYF.

This clone has only one observation. The chain recombines TRBV7-8 with TRBJ1-5; no clear D gene. The CDR3 runs to 18 residues. Germline CDR1 and CDR2: SGHVS and FQNEAQ. V was trimmed by 5 bases and J by 5 bases, leaving 25 bases between them. In nucleotides, the CDR3 is TGTGCCAGCAGCGCCACTCCCCCCGGATTCGGACTAGATCAGCCCCAGCATTTT. Translation: CASSATPPGFGLDQPQHF.

The gene calls are TRBV29-1 and TRBJ1-4; 7 nucleotides agree with TRBD1. The J segment lost 8 bases and the V segment lost 5 bases, leaving 8 bases of the junction unmatched. Germline V gives CDR1 SQVTM, CDR2 ANQGSEA. CDR3 length: 13 amino acids. The CDR3 DNA sequence: TGCAGCGTTTACAGGGGAATCGGGGAAAAACTGTTTTTT. As protein: CSVYRGIGEKLFF.

This sequence joins TRBV2 and TRBJ1-2, with 8 bases matching TRBD1. This CDR3 is 13 amino acids long. V lost 2 bases and J lost 6; bases outside the gene matches: 2. Germline V gene data show CDR1 as SNHLY and CDR2 as FYNNEI. CDR3 bases: TGTGCCAGCAGTGAACAGGGGGCGGATGGCTACACCTTC. Protein: CASSEQGADGYTF.

V gene TRBV7-8 combines with J gene TRBJ1-1; the D gene is possibly TRBD1 (6 bases). Germline CDR1 reads SGHVS; CDR2 reads FQNEAQ. This CDR3 has 14 residues. The germline V and J ends were trimmed by 1 base and 4 bases, with 10 bases remaining between them. The DNA of the CDR3 is TGTGCCAGCAGCTTAGAGGGGGGGGGCACTGAAGCTTTCTTT. It yields the protein CASSLEGGGTEAFF.

J is TRBJ2-1 and V is TRBV10-1; 11 bases line up with TRBD2. Germline V lookup: CDR1 WNHNN, CDR2 SYGVQD (reference sequence). The V and J ends lost 7 bases and 10 bases, in that order; junction bases with no gene match: 6. The CDR3 is 13 residues long. The CDR3, as DNA: TGCGCCAGCAATCCTAGCGGGGGGAACGAGCAGTTCTTC. Translated: CASNPSGGNEQFF.

The chain recombines TRBV5-1 with TRBJ2-3; 16 nucleotides align to TRBD2. Germline V gives CDR1 SGHRS, CDR2 YFSETQ. The CDR3 totals 16 residues. J was trimmed by 11 bases and V by 4 bases; bases with no gene match: 10. Here the CDR3 DNA reads TGCGCCAGCAGCGGGACTAGCGGGGGGGCCGGGCGGAGGCAGTATTTT. Amino acid sequence: CASSGTSGGAGRRQYF.